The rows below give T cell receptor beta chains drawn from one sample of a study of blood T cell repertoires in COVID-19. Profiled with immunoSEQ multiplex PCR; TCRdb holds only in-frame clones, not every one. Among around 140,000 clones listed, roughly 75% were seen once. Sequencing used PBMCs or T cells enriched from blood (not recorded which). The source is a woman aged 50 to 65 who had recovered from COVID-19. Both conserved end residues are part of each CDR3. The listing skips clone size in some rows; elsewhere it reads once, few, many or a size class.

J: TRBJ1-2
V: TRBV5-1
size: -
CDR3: CASSLALASNYGYTF

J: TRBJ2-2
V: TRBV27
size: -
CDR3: CASSLRTSGFGELFF

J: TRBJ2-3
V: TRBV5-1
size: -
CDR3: CASSLASGGRYTDTQYF

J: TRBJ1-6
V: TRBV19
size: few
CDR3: CASNVATGQLPLHF

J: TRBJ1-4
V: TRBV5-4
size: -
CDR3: CASSLAGAKLFF

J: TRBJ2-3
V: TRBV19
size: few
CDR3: CASSGTGADTQYF

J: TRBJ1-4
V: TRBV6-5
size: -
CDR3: CASRARGDPAKLFF

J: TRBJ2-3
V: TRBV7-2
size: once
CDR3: CASSLDYARGPDTQYF

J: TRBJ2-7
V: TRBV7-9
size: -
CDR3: CASSLPPGQLYEQYF

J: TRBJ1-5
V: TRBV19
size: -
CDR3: CASKGAGGHSNQPQHF

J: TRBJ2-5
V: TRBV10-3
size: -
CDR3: CAIAEVAQETQYF

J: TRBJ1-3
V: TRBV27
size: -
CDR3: CASRTALEGNTIYF

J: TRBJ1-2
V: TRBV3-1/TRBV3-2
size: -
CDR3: CASEGQSSYTF

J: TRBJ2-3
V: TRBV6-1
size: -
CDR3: CASSENRDTQYF

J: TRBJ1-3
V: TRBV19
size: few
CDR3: CASSLGVASGNTIYF

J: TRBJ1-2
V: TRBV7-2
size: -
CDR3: CASSSQTGERGYTF

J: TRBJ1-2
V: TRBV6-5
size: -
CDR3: CASSYGGRGLDGYTF

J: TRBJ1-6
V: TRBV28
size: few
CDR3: CASSSTGGWSPLHF

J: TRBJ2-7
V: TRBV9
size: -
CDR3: CASSRGQGQYF

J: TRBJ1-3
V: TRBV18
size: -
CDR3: CASSPISGNTIYF

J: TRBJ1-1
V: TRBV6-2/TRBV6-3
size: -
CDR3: CASSGPSEGDTEAFF

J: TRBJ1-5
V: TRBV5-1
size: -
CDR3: CASSTQGAPDQPQHF

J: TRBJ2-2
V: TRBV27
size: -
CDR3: CASSSGGTANTGELFF

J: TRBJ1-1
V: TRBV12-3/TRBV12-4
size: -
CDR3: CASRTGTNTEAFF

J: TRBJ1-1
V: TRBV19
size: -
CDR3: CASSIDREAFF

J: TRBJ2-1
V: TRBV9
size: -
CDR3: CASSSRTYNEQFF

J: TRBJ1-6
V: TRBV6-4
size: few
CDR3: CASSENQGGPAPLHF

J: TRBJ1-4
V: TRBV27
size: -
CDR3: CASSFGGSNEKLFF

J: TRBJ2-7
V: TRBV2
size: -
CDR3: CASSETGEDEQYF

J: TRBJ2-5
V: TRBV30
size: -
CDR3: CAWSNTGDTQETQYF

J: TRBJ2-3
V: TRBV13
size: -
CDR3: CASSSDGTSVKDTQYF

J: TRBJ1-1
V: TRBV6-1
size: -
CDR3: CASSEVGSSGWTEAFF

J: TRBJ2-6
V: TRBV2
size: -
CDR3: CASSQDRSGANVLTF

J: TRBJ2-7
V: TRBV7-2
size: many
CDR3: CASSSTSGGAYEQYF

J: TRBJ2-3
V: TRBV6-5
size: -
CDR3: CASFSGVTDTQYF

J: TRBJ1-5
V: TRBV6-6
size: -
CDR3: CASSSAPHSNQPQHF

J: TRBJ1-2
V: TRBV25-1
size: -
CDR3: CASSKPSDSYYGYTF

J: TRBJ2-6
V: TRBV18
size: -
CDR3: CASSPPQALSSGANVLTF

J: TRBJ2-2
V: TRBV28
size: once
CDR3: CASASGGANTGELFF

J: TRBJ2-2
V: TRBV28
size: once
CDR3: CASTTVNTGELFF

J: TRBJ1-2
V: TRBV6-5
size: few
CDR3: CASSYSRGYGYTF

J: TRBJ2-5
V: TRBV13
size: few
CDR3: CASSLRTEETQYF

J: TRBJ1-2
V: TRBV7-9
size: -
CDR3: CASSLTGSYGYTF

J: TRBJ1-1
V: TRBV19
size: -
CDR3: CASSIAPGQGPRRAFF

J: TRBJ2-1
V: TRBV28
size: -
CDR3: CASSYSDSRGGNNEQFF

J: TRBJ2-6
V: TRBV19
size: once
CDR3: CASRPLGGAGANVLTF

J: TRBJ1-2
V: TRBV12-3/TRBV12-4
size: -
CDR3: CASSFYRGLGYTF